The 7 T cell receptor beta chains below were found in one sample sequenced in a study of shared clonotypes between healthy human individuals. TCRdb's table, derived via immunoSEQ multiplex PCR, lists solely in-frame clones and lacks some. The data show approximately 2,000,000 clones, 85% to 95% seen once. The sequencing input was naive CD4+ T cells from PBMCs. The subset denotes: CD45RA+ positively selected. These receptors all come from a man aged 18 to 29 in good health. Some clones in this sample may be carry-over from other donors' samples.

CDR3 bases: TGTGCCAGCAGCTTTCAAGGAACCTATGGCTACACCTTC. It yields the protein CASSFQGTYGYTF. The V gene is TRBV5-4, the J gene TRBJ1-2; no clear D. Germline CDR1 and CDR2: SGHNT and YYREEE (reference sequence). The CDR3 length is 13 residues. V was pared by 2 bases and J by 4 bases, with 9 bases between.

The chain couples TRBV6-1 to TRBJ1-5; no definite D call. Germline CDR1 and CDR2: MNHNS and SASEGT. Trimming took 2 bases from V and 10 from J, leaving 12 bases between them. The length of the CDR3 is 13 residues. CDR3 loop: CASSEYGMPPQHF. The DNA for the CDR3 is TGTGCCAGCAGTGAATACGGTATGCCTCCCCAGCATTTT.

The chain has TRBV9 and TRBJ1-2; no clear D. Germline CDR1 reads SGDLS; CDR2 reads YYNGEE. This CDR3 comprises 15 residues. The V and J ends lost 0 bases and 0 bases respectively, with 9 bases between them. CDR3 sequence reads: CASSVGGAANYGYTF. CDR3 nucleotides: TGTGCCAGCAGCGTAGGGGGTGCCGCTAACTATGGCTACACCTTC.

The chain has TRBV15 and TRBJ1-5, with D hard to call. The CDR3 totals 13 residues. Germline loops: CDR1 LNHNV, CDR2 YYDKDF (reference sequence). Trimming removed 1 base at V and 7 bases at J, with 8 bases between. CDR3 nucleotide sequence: TGTGCCACCAGCAGAGTTAACGGGCAGCCCCAGCATTTT. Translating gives CATSRVNGQPQHF.

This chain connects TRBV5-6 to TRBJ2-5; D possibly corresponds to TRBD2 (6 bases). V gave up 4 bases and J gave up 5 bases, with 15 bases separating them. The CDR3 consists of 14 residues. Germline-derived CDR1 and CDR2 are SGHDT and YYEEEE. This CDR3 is CASSPRRGGETQYF. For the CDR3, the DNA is TGTGCCAGCAGCCCTCGACGTGGGGGGGAGACCCAGTACTTC.

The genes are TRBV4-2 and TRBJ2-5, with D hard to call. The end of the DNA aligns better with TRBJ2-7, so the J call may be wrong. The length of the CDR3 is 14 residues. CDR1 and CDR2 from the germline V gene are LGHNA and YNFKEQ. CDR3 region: CASSQVNSYPEQYF. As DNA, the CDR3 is TGTGCCAGCAGCCAAGTAAACTCCTACCCCGAGCAGTACTTC.

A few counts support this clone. CDR3 region: CAIRAGGTEAFF. Written as DNA, the CDR3 is TGTGCCATCAGGGCAGGGGGCACTGAAGCTTTCTTT. The gene calls are TRBV10-3 and TRBJ1-1, with TRBD1 matching 7 bases. Losses at the gene ends were 6 bases for V and 4 bases for J; bases not matched to a gene: 2. CDR3 length equals 12 residues. Germline CDR1 is ENHRY and CDR2 is SYGVKD.